Here is one TCR beta chain with its context. Many counts were recorded for this clone. It has no known antigen specificity. Base qualities are missing; no much larger clone stands one base away. The data were obtained in a study of shared clonotypes between healthy human individuals (dated by TCRdb to the early 2020s). Turning to the overall study: The cohort comprised two women and three men aged 18 to 49 years. To estimate repertoire size and how much clonotype sharing occurs between individuals, the study deeply sequenced the blood TCR repertoires of several healthy adults. Between about 0.94 and 8.9 billion PBMCs per donor were obtained by leukapheresis. Libraries were prepared and TCR repertoires were sequenced by different laboratories using diverse techniques, in order to increase sequencing depth and limit assay-specific biases. For each donor, CD4 naive and CD4 memory were each run on three plates, CD8 naive on two plates, and CD8 memory on one plate. Overall study outcomes, separate from this receptor: Higher generation probabilities were observed for clonotypes shared by all four sorted-subset donors than for non-shared clonotypes. The genetic and exposure-history diversity represented was limited by the small number of donors. Larger estimated clonotype richness was generally found for naive subsets than for memory subsets. Sampling was restricted to blood, and TCR repertoires in tissues likely differ from the TCR repertoires found in blood. Based on pairwise subsampling, the degree of clonotype sharing among donors was expected to be affected by sequencing depth. Sharing across a few donors was observed for around 5% of naive CD4, 3% to 3.5% of naive CD8, about 2.3% of memory CD4, and less than 0.45% of memory CD8 clonotypes. Rarefaction of sorted-subset datasets indicated incomplete sequencing despite the large sequencing depth.

The donors were healthy, HIV-negative adults who had no recently reported acute infections or vaccinations. Every donor was a Caucasian adult living in Nashville, Tennessee, USA. CD4+ T cells were enriched by magnetic negative selection, after which naive cells were positively selected on CD45RA and the negative fraction was taken as the memory subset. Blood was obtained by leukapheresis, after which PBMCs were separated by Ficoll-Histopaque density gradient centrifugation and cryopreserved in liquid nitrogen vapor phase. Purity and quantity of every magnetically sorted T cell population were checked by analytical flow cytometry. Each sorted fraction had its genomic DNA isolated and then quantified by UV absorbance on a Nanodrop 2000c. Using the deep immunoSEQ assay, TCR CDR3 regions were amplified from genomic DNA by multiplex PCR. Extracted genomic DNA from each cell subset was distributed evenly across all wells of several immunoSEQ 96-well plates, and each plate was treated as a replicate. For sorted subsets, about 200 ng genomic DNA, equal to tens of thousands of T cell genomes, was loaded into each replicate PCR. Purified libraries were measured with a Qubit 3.0 fluorometer, size-checked on a Bioanalyzer 2100, and measured again with the KAPA Library Quantification kit. A separate single-read 150-cycle Illumina NextSeq 550 flow cell was used to sequence each immunoSEQ 96-well plate. In the authors' own workflow: The immunoSEQ output contained only junctional sequences without quality scores, so filtering could not match that applied to full-length reads. Sequences were annotated with PyIR, a Python wrapper for IgBLAST v1.9, and V/J genes and CDR3 were assigned using IMGT germline references. Any read was removed if the V/J assignment was weak (E-value above 1e-6), the CDR3 was missing, or the read contained stop codons, out-of-frame junctions, or ambiguous translated residues. A V3J clonotype was defined by an identical inferred V gene, J gene, and CDR3 amino acid sequence. The percentage overlap between two repertoires was calculated by dividing the number of shared unique clonotypes by the size of the smaller repertoire. Richness of each repertoire was evaluated using RTK rarefaction, the Chao1 estimator, and Recon v2.1 estimates of unobserved clonotypes. Generation probabilities for all TCRbeta clonotypes obtained by the gDNA method from a handful of donors were computed using OLGA. In TCRdb, the immuneACCESS table is reduced to in-frame sequences with V and J assigned. These tables do not hold every clone; where another copy was compared, an unresolved V gene accounts for under half, and the others remain unexplained. Clonal size and the V and J genes are those of that table, whereas D and trimming came from the DNA. The sample table records about 1.1 million clones; around three quarters of these occur just once. 0.6% to 0.75% of the sample goes to the ten largest clones.

V is pared back by 5 bases and J by 5 bases, with 10 bases lying between the germline termini. The CDR3 covers 13 residues, taking in both the cysteine and the phenylalanine. The kept DNA is CDR3 alone, 39 bases in frame from the first base. In the germline V gene, CDR1 corresponds to SGHAT and CDR2 to FQNNGV. The V gene is TRBV11-2 and the J gene is TRBJ1-5; the D segment could be TRBD1, given 6 matching bases. The receptor was isolated from a man aged 18-30 years in good health. Some clones in this sample may be carry-over from other donors' samples. The sample comprised memory CD4+ T cells from PBMCs. The label giving this sample's cell subset or site can be read as: CD45RA-negative fraction. For the CDR3, the sequence is CASSPYRDQPQHF. At the DNA level, the sequence is TGTGCCAGCAGCCCGTACAGGGATCAGCCCCAGCATTTT.